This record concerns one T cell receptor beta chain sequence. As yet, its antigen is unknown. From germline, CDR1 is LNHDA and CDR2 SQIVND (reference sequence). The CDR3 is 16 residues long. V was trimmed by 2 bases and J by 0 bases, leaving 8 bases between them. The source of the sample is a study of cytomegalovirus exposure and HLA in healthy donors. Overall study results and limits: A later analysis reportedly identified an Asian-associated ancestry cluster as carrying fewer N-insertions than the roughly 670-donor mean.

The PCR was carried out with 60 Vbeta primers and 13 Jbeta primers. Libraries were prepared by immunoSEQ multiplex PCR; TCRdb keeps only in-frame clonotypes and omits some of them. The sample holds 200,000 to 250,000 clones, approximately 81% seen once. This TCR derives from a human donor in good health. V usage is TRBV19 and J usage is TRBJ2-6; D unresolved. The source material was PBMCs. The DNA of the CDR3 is TGTGCCAGTAGTATAATAGTTACCTCTGGGGCCAACGTCCTGACTTTC. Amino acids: CASSIIVTSGANVLTF.